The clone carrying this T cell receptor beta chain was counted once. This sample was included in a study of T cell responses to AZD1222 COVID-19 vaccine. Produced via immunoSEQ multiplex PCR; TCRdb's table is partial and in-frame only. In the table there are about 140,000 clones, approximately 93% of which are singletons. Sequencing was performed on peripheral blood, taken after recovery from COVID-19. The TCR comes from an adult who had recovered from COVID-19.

The CDR3 DNA is TGTGCCAGCAGTTACTCGCAGTCCTACGAGCAGTACTTC. Translation: CASSYSQSYEQYF. The rearrangement links TRBV6-5 to TRBJ2-7; D is uncertain. This CDR3 has 13 residues. Germline CDR1 MNHEY, CDR2 SVGAGI. Trimming left V 0 bases short and J 1 base short, with 4 bases between.